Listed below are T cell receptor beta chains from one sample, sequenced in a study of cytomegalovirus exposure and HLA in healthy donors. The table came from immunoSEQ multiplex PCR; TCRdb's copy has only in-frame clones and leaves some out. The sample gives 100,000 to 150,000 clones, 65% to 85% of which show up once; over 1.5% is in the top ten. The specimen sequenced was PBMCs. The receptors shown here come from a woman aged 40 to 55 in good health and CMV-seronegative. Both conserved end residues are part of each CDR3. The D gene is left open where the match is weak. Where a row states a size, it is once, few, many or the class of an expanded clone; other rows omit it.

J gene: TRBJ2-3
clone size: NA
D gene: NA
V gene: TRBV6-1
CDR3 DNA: TGTGCCAGCAGTGAAGCAGAGGATGGTTCAGATACGCAGTATTTT
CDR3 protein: CASSEAEDGSDTQYF

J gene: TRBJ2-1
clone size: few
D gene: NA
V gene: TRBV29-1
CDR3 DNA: TGCAGCGCCCCTTATAGCCCAAATGAGCAGTTCTTC
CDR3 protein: CSAPYSPNEQFF

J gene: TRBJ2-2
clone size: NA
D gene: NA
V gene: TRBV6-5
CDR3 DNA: TGTGCCAGCAGTTACGAAGCGGGACACGGGGAGCTGTTTTTT
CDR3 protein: CASSYEAGHGELFF

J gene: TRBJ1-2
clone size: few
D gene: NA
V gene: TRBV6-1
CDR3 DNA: TGTGCCAGCAGTGGGGGGGGCGGGTATGGCTACACCTTC
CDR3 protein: CASSGGGGYGYTF

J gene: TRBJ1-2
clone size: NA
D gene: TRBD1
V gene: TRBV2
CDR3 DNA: TGTGCCAGCAGTACTAATACAGGGGTGGATGGCTACACCTTC
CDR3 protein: CASSTNTGVDGYTF

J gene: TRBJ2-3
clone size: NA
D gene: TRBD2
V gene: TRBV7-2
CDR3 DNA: TGTGCCAGCAGTTATAGCGGGGGGTACACAGATACGCAGTATTTT
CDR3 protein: CASSYSGGYTDTQYF

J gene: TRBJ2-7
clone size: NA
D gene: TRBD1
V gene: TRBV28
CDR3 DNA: TGTGCCAGCAGTTTATTAGTGGGACAGGGACTACCAAGGAGCTCCTACGAGCAGTACTTC
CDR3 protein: CASSLLVGQGLPRSSYEQYF

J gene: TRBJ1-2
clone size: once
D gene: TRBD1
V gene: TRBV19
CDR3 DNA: TGTGCCAGTACCTCCCCAGGGGGAGCCTTCAGCTATGGCTACACCTTC
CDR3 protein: CASTSPGGAFSYGYTF

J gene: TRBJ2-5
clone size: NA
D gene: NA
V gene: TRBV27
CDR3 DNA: TGTGCCAGCAGCCCATGGGCTAGCTCAGAGACCCAGTACTTC
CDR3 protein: CASSPWASSETQYF

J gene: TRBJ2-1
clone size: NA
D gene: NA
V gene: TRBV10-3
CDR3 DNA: TGTGCCATCACCTCCTCTCCTCGGTCAGGACAATACAATGAGCAGTTCTTC
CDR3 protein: CAITSSPRSGQYNEQFF

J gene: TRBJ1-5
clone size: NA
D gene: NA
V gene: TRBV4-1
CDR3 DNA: TGCGCCAGCAGCCAAGATGAAGGGGGAGGCAATCAGCCCCAGCATTTT
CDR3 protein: CASSQDEGGGNQPQHF

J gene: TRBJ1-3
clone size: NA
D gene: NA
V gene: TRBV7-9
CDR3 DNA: TGTGCCAGCAGCCCCCGAGGGCAGGCACACTCTGGAAACACCATATATTTT
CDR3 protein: CASSPRGQAHSGNTIYF

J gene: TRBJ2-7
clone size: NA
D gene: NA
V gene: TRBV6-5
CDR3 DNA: TGTGCCAGCAGTTATTACGCGGGATACGAGCAGTACTTC
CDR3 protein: CASSYYAGYEQYF

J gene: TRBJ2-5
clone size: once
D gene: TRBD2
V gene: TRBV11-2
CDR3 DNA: TGTGCCAGCAGTTGGCGGCGGGGGGGCCCAGAGACCCAGTACTTC
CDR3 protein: CASSWRRGGPETQYF

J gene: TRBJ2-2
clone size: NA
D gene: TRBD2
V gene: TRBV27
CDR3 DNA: TGTGCCAGCACCTCCCCGGGACTAGCGGGAGAGGGTCATGCCGGGGAGCTGTTTTTT
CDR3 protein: CASTSPGLAGEGHAGELFF

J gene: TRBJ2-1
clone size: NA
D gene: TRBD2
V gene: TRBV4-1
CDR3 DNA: TGCGCCAGCAGCCCTTTAGCGGGGGAACACAATGAGCAGTTCTTC
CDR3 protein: CASSPLAGEHNEQFF

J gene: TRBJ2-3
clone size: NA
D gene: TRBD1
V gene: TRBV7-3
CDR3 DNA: TGTGCCAGCAGCTTGGGACAGGGAGGCACAGATACGCAGTATTTT
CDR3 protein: CASSLGQGGTDTQYF

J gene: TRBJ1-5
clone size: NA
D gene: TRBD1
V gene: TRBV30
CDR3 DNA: TGTGCCTGGAGTACAGGGGGCAGGGTCGTAGGTCAGCCCCAGCATTTT
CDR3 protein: CAWSTGGRVVGQPQHF

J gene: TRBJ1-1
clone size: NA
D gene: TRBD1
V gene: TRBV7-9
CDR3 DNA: TGTGCCAGCAGCGCGCCCGGGACAGGAACGGACACTGAAGCTTTCTTT
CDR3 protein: CASSAPGTGTDTEAFF